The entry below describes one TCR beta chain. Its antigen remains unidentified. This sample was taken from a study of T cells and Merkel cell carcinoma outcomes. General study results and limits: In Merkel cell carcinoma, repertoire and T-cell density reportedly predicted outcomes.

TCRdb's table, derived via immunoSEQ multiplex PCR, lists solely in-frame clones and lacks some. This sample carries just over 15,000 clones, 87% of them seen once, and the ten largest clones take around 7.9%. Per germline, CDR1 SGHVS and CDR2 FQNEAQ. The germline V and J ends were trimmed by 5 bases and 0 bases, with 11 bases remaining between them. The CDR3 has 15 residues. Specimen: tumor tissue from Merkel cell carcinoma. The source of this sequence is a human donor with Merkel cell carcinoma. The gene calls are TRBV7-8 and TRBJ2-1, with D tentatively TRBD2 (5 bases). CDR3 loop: CASSPPSYSYNEQFF. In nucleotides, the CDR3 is TGTGCCAGCAGCCCCCCTAGCTACTCCTACAATGAGCAGTTCTTC.